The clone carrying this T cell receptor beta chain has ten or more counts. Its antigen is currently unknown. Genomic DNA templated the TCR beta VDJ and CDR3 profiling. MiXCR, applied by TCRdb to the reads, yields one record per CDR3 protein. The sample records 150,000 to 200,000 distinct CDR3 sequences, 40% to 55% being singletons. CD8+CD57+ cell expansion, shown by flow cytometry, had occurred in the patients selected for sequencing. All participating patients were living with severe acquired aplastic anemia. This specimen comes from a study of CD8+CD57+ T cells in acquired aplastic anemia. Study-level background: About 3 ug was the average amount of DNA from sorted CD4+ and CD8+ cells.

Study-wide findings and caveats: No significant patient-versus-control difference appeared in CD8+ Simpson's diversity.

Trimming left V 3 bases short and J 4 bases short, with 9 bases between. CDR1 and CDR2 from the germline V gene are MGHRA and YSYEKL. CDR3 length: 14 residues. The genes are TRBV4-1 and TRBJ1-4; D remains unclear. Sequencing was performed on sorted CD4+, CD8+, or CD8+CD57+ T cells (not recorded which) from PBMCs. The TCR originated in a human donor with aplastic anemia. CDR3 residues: CASSHTSVNEKLFF. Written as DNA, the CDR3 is TGCGCCAGCAGCCATACTTCGGTTAATGAAAAACTGTTTTTT.